Sequencing of this T cell receptor beta chain was carried out in a study of T cells after yellow fever vaccination. TCRdb itself ran the 5' RACE reads through MiXCR, one entry per CDR3 protein. The data show roughly 500,000 distinct CDR3 sequences, with around 21% seen just once and about 13% held by the top ten. V was cut by 10 bases and J by 5 bases, with 20 bases left in between. Germline assignment: CDR1 KGHDR and CDR2 SFDVKD. The CDR3 is 15 amino acids. This TCR derives from a man aged 25 to 40 who received the YFV17D yellow fever vaccine. The source was PBMCs, collected 15 days after the yellow fever booster vaccination. This chain joins TRBV24-1 and TRBJ2-1, with TRBD1 as a possible D gene (6 bases). CDR3 DNA: TGTGCCACTTCCGGCACTCGACAGGCGAACAATGAGCAGTTCTTC. Translating gives CATSGTRQANNEQFF.